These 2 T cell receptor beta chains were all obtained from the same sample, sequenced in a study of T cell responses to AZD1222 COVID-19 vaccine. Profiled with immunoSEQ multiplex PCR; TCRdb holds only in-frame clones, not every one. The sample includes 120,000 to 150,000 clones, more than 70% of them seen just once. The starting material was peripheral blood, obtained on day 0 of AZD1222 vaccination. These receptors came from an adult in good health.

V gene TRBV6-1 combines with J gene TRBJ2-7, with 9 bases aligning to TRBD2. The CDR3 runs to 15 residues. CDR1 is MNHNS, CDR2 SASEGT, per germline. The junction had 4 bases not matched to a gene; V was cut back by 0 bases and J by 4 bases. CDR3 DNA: TGTGCCAGCAGTGAAGCCCTAGCGGGGCCTTACGAGCAGTACTTC. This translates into CASSEALAGPYEQYF.

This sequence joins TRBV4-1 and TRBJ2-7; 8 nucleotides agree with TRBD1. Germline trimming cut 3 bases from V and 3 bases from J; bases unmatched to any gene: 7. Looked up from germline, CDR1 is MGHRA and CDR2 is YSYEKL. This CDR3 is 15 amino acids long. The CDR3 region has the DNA TGCGCCAGCAGCCACCCGGGACAGGCCGGCTACGAGCAGTACTTC. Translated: CASSHPGQAGYEQYF.